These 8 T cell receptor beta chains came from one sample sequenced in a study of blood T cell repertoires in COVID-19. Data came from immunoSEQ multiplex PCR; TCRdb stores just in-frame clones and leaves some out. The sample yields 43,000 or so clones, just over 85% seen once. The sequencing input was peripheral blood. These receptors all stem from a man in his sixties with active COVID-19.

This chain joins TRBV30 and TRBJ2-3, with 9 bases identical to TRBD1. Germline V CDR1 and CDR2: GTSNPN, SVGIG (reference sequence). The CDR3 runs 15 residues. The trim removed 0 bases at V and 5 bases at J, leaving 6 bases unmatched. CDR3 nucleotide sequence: TGTGCCTGGAGTGTACTATGGGGACAGGGAGATACGCAGTATTTT. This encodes CAWSVLWGQGDTQYF.

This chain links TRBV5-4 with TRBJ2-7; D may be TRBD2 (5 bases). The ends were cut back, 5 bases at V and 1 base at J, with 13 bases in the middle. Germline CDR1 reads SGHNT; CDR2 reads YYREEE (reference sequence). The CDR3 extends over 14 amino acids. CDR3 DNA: TGTGCCAGCAGAGCGGACGTATCGTCCTACGAGCAGTACTTC. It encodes CASRADVSSYEQYF.

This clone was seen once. The CDR3 DNA follows: TGTGCCAGCCGTGTTACAGGGGACGCCGGGGAGCTGTTTTTT. Its translation is CASRVTGDAGELFF. The rearrangement links TRBV7-9 to TRBJ2-2; 7 nucleotides match TRBD1. The germline V gene has CDR1 SEHNR and CDR2 FQNEAQ (reference sequence). Losses at the gene ends were 8 bases for V and 6 bases for J; bases not matched to a gene: 9. The CDR3 has 14 amino acids.

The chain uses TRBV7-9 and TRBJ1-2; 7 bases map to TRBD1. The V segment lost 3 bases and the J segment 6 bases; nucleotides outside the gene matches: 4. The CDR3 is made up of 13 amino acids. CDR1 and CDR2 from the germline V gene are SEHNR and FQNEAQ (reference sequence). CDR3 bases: TGTGCCAGCAGCTTTGAGGGGGCGCATGGCTACACCTTC. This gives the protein CASSFEGAHGYTF.

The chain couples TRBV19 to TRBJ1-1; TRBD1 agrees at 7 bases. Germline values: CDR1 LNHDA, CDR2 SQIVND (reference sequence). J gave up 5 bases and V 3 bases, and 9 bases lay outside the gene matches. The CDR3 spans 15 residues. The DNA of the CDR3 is TGTGCCAGTAGTATGTTAGACAGGGCACCGACTGAAGCTTTCTTT. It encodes CASSMLDRAPTEAFF.

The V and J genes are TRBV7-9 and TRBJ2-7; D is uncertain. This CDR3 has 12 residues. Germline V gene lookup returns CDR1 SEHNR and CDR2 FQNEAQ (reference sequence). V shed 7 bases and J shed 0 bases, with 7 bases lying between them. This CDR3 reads CASTRASYEQYF. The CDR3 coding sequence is TGTGCCAGCACGAGAGCCTCCTACGAGCAGTACTTC.

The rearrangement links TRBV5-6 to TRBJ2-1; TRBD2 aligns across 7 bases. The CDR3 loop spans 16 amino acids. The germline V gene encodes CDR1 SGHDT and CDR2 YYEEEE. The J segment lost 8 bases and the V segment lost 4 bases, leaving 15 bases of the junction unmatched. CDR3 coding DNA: TGTGCCAGCAGCGCCTTATCTAGCGGATCGGGACATGAGCAGTTCTTC. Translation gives CASSALSSGSGHEQFF.

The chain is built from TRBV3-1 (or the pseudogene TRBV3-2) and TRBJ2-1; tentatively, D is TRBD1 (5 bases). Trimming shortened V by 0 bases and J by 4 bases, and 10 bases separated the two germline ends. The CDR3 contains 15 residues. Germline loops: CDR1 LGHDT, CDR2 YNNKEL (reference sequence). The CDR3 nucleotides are TGTGCCAGCAGCCAAGATTTCCAGGGTTACAATGAGCAGTTCTTC. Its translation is CASSQDFQGYNEQFF.